The present TCR beta chain was sequenced within a study of response to subunit inactivated influenza vaccine. Per germline, CDR1 MGHRA and CDR2 YSYEKL. This CDR3 is 14 amino acids long. The germline V and J ends were trimmed by 4 bases and 6 bases, with 14 bases remaining between them. TCRdb re-derived calls from the RT-PCR reads in MiXCR, one entry per CDR3 protein. Of roughly 550,000 distinct CDR3 sequences in the sample, roughly 25% were seen once. The same sample was also used in a study of T cells expressing NK-cell markers. This second report adds: TCR beta cDNA was made by 5'RACE template switching with UMIs.

The J gene is TRBJ2-3, the V gene TRBV4-1; either TRBD1 or TRBD2 may supply D (5 bases each). This TCR was sampled from a man aged 45-65 years who received an inactivated influenza vaccine. The starting material was CD4+ T cells sorted from PBMCs, obtained approximately 13 days after vaccination. The CDR3 is CASSLVPGRDTQYF. The CDR3 DNA sequence: TGCGCCAGCAGCCTTGTTCCGGGACGCGATACGCAGTATTTT.